The next 8 T cell receptor beta chains were all read from a single sample in a study of blood T cell repertoires in COVID-19 (dated by TCRdb to between 2020 and 2021). The library relied on the immunoSEQ multiplex PCR assay. TCRdb obtained this table from immuneACCESS and retained in-frame rearrangements with V and J assigned. These tables miss some clones; where compared with another copy, unresolved V genes account for less than half of the shortfall, and the remainder is unexplained. This sample is represented by more than 400,000 clones; around 85% of them were singletons. The ten biggest clones cover 3.2% of the sample. The sequenced sample consisted of peripheral blood. These receptors were taken from a human donor in a cohort sampled during active COVID-19.

This clone was detected only a few times. For the CDR3, the DNA is TGTGCCAGCAGCCCCCCGGAGACCACTGAAGCTTTCTTT. Its protein product is CASSPPETTEAFF. V gene TRBV9 combines with J gene TRBJ1-1; D gene unclear. Trimming shortened V by 4 bases and J by 4 bases, and 11 bases separated the two germline ends. CDR1 and CDR2 from the germline V gene are SGDLS and YYNGEE. The CDR3 contains 13 residues.

The rearrangement joins TRBV2 to TRBJ2-1, with a possible D match to TRBD1 (7 bases). The germline V gene has CDR1 SNHLY and CDR2 FYNNEI. This CDR3 contains 14 residues. V was cut by 7 bases and J by 3 bases, with 13 bases left in between. CDR3 DNA: TGTGCCAGCATCGGGCGGGACAGCTACAATGAGCAGTTCTTC. Protein product: CASIGRDSYNEQFF.

This clone has a handful of counts. This chain joins TRBV9 and TRBJ1-5; TRBD1 matches 7 bases. The CDR3 has 16 amino acids. The germline CDR1 and CDR2 sequences are SGDLS and YYNGEE. The trim removed 3 bases at V and 5 bases at J, leaving 11 bases unmatched. CDR3 loop: CASSGGPGTADQPQHF. CDR3 in DNA: TGTGCCAGCAGCGGCGGACCGGGGACAGCTGATCAGCCCCAGCATTTT.

The table lists this clone with a few counts. Other DNA sequences from this sample encode an identical CDR3 as well. This rearrangement joins TRBV28 to TRBJ1-6, with a weak D call TRBD1 (5 bases). The germline V and J ends were trimmed by 5 bases and 3 bases, with 8 bases remaining between them. The V gene's germline CDR1 is MDHEN and CDR2 SYDVKM. The CDR3 sequence is 14 residues long. CDR3 DNA: TGTGCCAGCAGTACAGGTCTCTATAATTCACCCCTCCACTTT. Translated, it gives CASSTGLYNSPLHF.

The V gene is TRBV5-4, the J gene TRBJ2-3; 8 bases fit TRBD2. Germline loops: CDR1 SGHNT, CDR2 YYREEE (reference sequence). There are 14 residues in the CDR3. J was trimmed by 5 bases and V by 4 bases; bases with no gene match: 6. Written as DNA, the CDR3 is TGTGCCAGCAGCGCCGGACTAGCAGGAGATACGCAGTATTTT. Its protein is CASSAGLAGDTQYF.

This chain uses TRBV12-3 or TRBV12-4 with TRBJ2-7; no clear D. The CDR3 is 11 residues long. The V end was cut by 5 bases, the J end by 5 bases, with 7 bases between. As DNA, the CDR3 is TGTGCCAGCAGTACTTACCACGAGCAGTACTTC. As protein: CASSTYHEQYF.

The chain combines TRBV2 with TRBJ1-3; possibly TRBD1 for D (6 bases). Germline V lookup: CDR1 SNHLY, CDR2 FYNNEI. V lost 10 bases and J lost 0, with 16 bases in between. This CDR3 contains 15 residues. CDR3 in amino acids: CATTLGQSSGNTIYF. As DNA, the CDR3 is TGTGCCACCACCCTCGGACAGAGCTCTGGAAACACCATATATTTT.

This chain connects TRBV7-2 to TRBJ2-3; 11 bases match TRBD2. The CDR3 is 16 amino acids. J lost 1 base, V lost 4 bases, and 4 bases had no gene match. Germline loops: CDR1 SGHTA, CDR2 FQGNSA. Here the CDR3 DNA reads TGTGCCAGCAGCTCTCTAGCGGGAGGCCGCACAGATACGCAGTATTTT. Translated, it gives CASSSLAGGRTDTQYF. The variable domain in full, completed from reference TRBV7-2 and TRBJ2-3, reads GAGVSQSPSNKVTEKGKDVELRCDPISGHTALYWYRQSLGQGLEFLIYFQGNSAPDKSGLPSDRFSAERTGGSVSTLTIQRTQQEDSAVYLCASSSLAGGRTDTQYFGPGTRLTVL.